Below, 5 T cell receptor beta chains from the same sample are listed, as sequenced in a study of cytomegalovirus exposure and HLA in healthy donors listed by TCRdb under 2017. Library creation used the immunoSEQ multiplex PCR assay. For the multiplex PCR, a mixture combining 60 forward primers for TCR Vbeta segments and 13 reverse primers for TCR Jbeta segments was used. The table comes from immuneACCESS by way of TCRdb, which keeps in-frame sequences with V and J called. Part of the clones is missing from these tables; in studies checked, under half for an unresolved V gene and the rest for unknown reasons. The sample table lists 130,000 or so clones, approximately 80% of them with a count of one. About 1.6% of the sample goes to the ten largest clones. Source material: PBMCs. The receptors were gathered from a woman aged 18-29 years in good health and CMV-seronegative.

V is TRBV30 and J is TRBJ2-5; perhaps TRBD2 as D (5 bases). Looked up from germline, CDR1 is GTSNPN and CDR2 is SVGIG (reference sequence). With 0 bases removed from V and 1 base from J, the gap between germline ends came to 9 bases. This CDR3 contains 14 residues. CDR3 coding DNA: TGTGCCTGGAGTGTAGGGAGCCCCCAAGAGACCCAGTACTTC. It yields the protein CAWSVGSPQETQYF.

This chain joins TRBV29-1 and TRBJ2-7, with TRBD1 as a possible D gene (6 bases). The germline CDR1 and CDR2 sequences are SQVTM and ANQGSEA. V shed 6 bases and J shed 0 bases, with 12 bases lying between them. The length of the CDR3 is 13 residues. The CDR3 region has the DNA TGCAGCGTCGGACAGTCCAGCTCCTACGAGCAGTACTTC. Its protein is CSVGQSSSYEQYF.

The V and J genes are TRBV4-1 and TRBJ2-7, with TRBD1 matching 8 bases. CDR3 length equals 15 residues. Germline values: CDR1 MGHRA, CDR2 YSYEKL. J lost 7 bases, V lost 0 bases, and 8 bases had no gene match. The CDR3 nucleotides read TGCGCCAGCAGCCAAGAGGGACAGGTCTCGGGTGAGCAGTACTTC. As protein: CASSQEGQVSGEQYF.

The gene calls are TRBV9 and TRBJ1-1; tentatively, D is TRBD1 (6 bases). V lost 0 bases and J 5 bases, leaving 14 bases between the germline ends. Germline CDR1 is SGDLS and CDR2 is YYNGEE. The CDR3 covers 15 residues. The CDR3 reads CASSVGVGAKTEAFF. In DNA, the CDR3 is TGTGCCAGCAGCGTAGGAGTGGGGGCGAAAACTGAAGCTTTCTTT.

The genes are TRBV6-1 and TRBJ2-1; 7 bases fit TRBD1. Per the germline V gene, CDR1 is MNHNS and CDR2 is SASEGT. The CDR3 spans 14 residues. V shed 8 bases and J 2 bases; nucleotides not matched to a gene: 6. As DNA, the CDR3 is TGTGCCAGCTCCGGGACAGTTCCCTACAATGAGCAGTTCTTC. It specifies CASSGTVPYNEQFF.